This T cell receptor beta chain was found in a study of cytomegalovirus exposure and HLA in healthy donors. Points from the study as a whole: One variant, a missense change in DCLRE1C, was linked in a later analysis to TCR beta V- and J-gene trimming.

The primer mix had 60 Vbeta and 13 Jbeta primers. Data came from immunoSEQ multiplex PCR; TCRdb stores just in-frame clones and leaves some out. This table has roughly 150,000 clones, approximately 83% appearing once. On this clone itself: Its specificity is not known.

The sequence was obtained from a woman between 40 and 50 years old in good health and CMV-seronegative. Specimen: PBMCs.

CDR3 region: CASSLGLASGSAGELFF. The CDR3 region has the DNA TGTGCCAGCAGCTTAGGCTTGGCTAGCGGGAGTGCCGGGGAGCTGTTTTTT. The chain joins TRBV7-9 to TRBJ2-2; TRBD2 matches at 10 bases. Germline loops: CDR1 SEHNR, CDR2 FQNEAQ (reference sequence). The CDR3 consists of 17 residues. Trimming at V came to 1 base and at J to 6 bases, leaving 8 bases not matched to a gene.